This T cell receptor beta chain is from a study of early T cells in non-severe SARS-CoV-2 infection. Study in general: Sequenced material consisted of bulk RNA (from unsorted whole blood), and chains were unpaired. General study points: VDJdb matching skewed toward anti-spike CD8 responses, missing private and CD4 specificities.

Individual cDNA molecules received unique molecular identifiers during library preparation. One entry per CDR3 protein results from TCRdb running MiXCR on the 5' RACE reads. The table includes tens of thousands of distinct CDR3 sequences, 9.5% to 13% detected once. This clonotype was detected a few times. Its specificity is not known. The CDR3 runs 14 residues. Trimming stripped 2 bases from V and 3 bases from J, with 7 bases between. Per the germline V gene, CDR1 is MDHEN and CDR2 is SYDVKM. Sequences were obtained from whole blood. This sequence was found in an adult who was a healthcare worker with PCR-confirmed SARS-CoV-2 infection or an uninfected control (not recorded which). The rearrangement links TRBV28 to TRBJ2-2; no firm D call. DNA of the CDR3: TGTGCCAGCAGTTTAAGATTGGACACCGGGGAGCTGTTTTTT. Translated, it gives CASSLRLDTGELFF. Full variable domain (rest looked up from reference TRBV28 and TRBJ2-2): DVKVTQSSRYLVKRTGEKVFLECVQDMDHENMFWYRQDPGLGLRLIYFSYDVKMKEKGDIPEGYSVSREKKERFSLILESASTNQTSMYLCASSLRLDTGELFFGEGSRLTVL.